These T cell receptor beta chains were read from a single sample in a study of CD8 T cells in Susac syndrome. TCRdb re-analysed the immunoSEQ multiplex PCR reads in MiXCR, keeping a single row per CDR3 protein. The sample lists tens of thousands of distinct CDR3 sequences, approximately 96% occurring once. Sequenced input: CD8+ T cells from PBMCs. The receptors originated from a human donor with Susac syndrome. Each CDR3 is given with its conserved first and last residue. The order of the fields is D gene, clone size, J gene, V gene, CDR3 DNA, CDR3 protein. The D gene is left open where the match is weak. Size values are once, few and many counts, or a class for expanded clones, and some rows have none.

NA few TRBJ1-2 TRBV4-1 TGCGCCAGCAGCCAACGCTACCAGGGTTATGGCTACACCTTC CASSQRYQGYGYTF
NA NA TRBJ1-6 TRBV2 TGTGCCAGCATGGGATGGATTAACAATTCACCCCTCCACTTT CASMGWINNSPLHF
TRBD1 NA TRBJ2-7 TRBV29-1 TGCAGCGTCCGACAGGGGATCTACGAGCAGTACTTC CSVRQGIYEQYF
NA NA TRBJ2-5 TRBV7-3 TGTGCCAGCAGCCCTGCCGGGACATCCCAAGAGACCCAGTACTTC CASSPAGTSQETQYF
TRBD2 NA TRBJ2-3 TRBV5-1 TGCGCCAGCAGCTTGGCGCTAGCGGGGCCTTCTGCACAGGATACGCAGTATTTT CASSLALAGPSAQDTQYF
TRBD1 NA TRBJ2-7 TRBV7-2 TGTGCCAGCAGCTTAGAGACGATTGGACAGGAAGTTCCCTACGAGCAGTACTTC CASSLETIGQEVPYEQYF
NA NA TRBJ2-1 TRBV24-1 TGTGCCACCAGGGACTCCAGGGGGGTAAATTCCTACAATGAGCAGTTCTTC CATRDSRGVNSYNEQFF
TRBD1 NA TRBJ2-7 TRBV5-1 TGCGCCAGCAGCTTGGGGGGACAGGACAGGGAGCAGTACTTC CASSLGGQDREQYF
NA NA TRBJ2-4 TRBV20-1 TGCAGTGCTAGTCCCCTCAGCCAGAAGAAAAACATTCAGTACTTC CSASPLSQKKNIQYF
TRBD2 NA TRBJ2-5 TRBV20-1 TGCAGTGCAGGCTCTAGCGGGGTCCAAGAGACCCAGTACTTC CSAGSSGVQETQYF
NA NA TRBJ2-1 TRBV5-1 TGCGCCAGCAGCTCGACAGGCTACAATGAGCAGTTCTTC CASSSTGYNEQFF
NA NA TRBJ2-2 TRBV12-3/TRBV12-4 TGTGCCAGCATTGGCCGGAGGTGGGGGGAGCTGTTTTTT CASIGRRWGELFF
NA NA TRBJ1-5 TRBV20-1 TGCAGTGCGACTAGACAGTATAGCAATCAGCCCCAGCATTTT CSATRQYSNQPQHF
TRBD1 NA TRBJ2-1 TRBV7-8 TGTGCCAGCAGCGACAGGGCCTCCGGAGTGGATGAGCAGTTCTTC CASSDRASGVDEQFF
NA NA TRBJ1-5 TRBV20-1 TGCAGTGCTAGCCCCGGGACTTCCACACGGCCCCAGCATTTT CSASPGTSTRPQHF